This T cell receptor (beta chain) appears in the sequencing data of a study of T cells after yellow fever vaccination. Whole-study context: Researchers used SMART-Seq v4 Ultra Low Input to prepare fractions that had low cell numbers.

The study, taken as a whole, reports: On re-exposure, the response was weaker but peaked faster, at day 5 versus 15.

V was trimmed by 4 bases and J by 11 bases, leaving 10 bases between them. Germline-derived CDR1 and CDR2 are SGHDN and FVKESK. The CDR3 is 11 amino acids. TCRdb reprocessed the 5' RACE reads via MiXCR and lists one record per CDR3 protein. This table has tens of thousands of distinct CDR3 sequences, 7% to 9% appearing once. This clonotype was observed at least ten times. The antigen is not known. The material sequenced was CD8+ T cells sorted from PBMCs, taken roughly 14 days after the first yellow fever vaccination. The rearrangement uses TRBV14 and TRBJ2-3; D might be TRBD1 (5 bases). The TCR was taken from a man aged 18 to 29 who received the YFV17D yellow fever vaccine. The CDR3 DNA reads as TGTGCCAGCAGCCTAGGGGCCAGGCAGTATTTT. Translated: CASSLGARQYF.